The clone carrying this T cell receptor beta chain has only a few counts. Antigen specificity is unknown. It was with 60 Vbeta and 13 Jbeta primers that the PCR ran. Clones were read by immunoSEQ multiplex PCR, and TCRdb kept only the in-frame ones, dropping some. The sample has roughly 160,000 clones, over 70% seen once. The data derive from a study of cytomegalovirus exposure and HLA in healthy donors. Study-wide results and limits: A link between a missense DCLRE1C variant and TCR beta V- and J-gene trimming emerged from a later analysis. A previous analysis found most TCR beta V segments productive roughly 90% or roughly 30% of the time. Donor immune exposure was known only as CMV serostatus.

The CDR3 is 17 amino acids. Trimming removed 0 bases from V and 6 bases from J; junction bases left unmatched: 11. Germline CDR1 and CDR2: MNHEY and SMNVEV (reference sequence). The sequence was collected from a woman aged 45-59 years in good health and CMV-seropositive. The specimen sequenced was PBMCs. The gene calls are TRBV27 and TRBJ2-1, with 7 bases lining up with TRBD1. CDR3 amino acids: CASSLSYIEGGSNEQFF. The CDR3 nucleotides are TGTGCCAGCAGTTTATCCTATATAGAAGGGGGCAGCAATGAGCAGTTCTTC.